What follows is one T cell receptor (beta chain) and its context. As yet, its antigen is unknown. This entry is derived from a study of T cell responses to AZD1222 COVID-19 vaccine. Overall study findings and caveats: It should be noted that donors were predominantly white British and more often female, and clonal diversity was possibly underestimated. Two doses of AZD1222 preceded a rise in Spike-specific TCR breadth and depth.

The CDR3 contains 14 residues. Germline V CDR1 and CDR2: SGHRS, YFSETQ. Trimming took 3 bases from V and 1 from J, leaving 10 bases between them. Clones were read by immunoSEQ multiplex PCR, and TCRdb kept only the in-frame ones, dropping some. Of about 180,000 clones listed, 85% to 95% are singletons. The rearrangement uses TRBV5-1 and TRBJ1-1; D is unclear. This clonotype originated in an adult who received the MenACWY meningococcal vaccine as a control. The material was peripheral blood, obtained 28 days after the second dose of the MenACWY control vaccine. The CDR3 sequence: CASSSGPANTEAFF. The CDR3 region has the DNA TGCGCCAGCAGCTCCGGGCCGGCGAACACTGAAGCTTTCTTT.